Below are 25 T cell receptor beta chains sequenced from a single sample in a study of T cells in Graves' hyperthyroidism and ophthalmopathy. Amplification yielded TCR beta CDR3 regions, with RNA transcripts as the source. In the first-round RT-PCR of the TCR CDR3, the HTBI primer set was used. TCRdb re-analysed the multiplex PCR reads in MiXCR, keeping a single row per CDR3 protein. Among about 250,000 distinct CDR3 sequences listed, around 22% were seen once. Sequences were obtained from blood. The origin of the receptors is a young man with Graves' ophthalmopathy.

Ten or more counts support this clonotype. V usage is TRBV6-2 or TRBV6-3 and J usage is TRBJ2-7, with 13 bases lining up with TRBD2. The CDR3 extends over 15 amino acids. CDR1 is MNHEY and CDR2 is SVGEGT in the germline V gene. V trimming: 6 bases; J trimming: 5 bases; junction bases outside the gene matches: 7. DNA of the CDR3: TGTGCCAGCAGCCCGGGACTAGCGGGGAAACACGAGCAGTACTTC. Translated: CASSPGLAGKHEQYF.

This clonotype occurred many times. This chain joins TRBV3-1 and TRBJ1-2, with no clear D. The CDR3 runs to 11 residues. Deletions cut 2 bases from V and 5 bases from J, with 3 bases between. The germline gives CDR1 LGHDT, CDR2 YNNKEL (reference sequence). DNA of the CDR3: TGTGCCAGCAGCCAACAGTATGGCTACACCTTC. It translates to CASSQQYGYTF.

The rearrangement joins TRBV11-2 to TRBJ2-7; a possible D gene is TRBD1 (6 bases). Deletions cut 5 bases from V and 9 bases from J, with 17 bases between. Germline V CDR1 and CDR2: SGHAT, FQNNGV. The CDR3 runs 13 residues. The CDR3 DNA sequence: TGTGCCAGCAGCCACGGGGACACGCGAAGGCAGTACTTC. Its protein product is CASSHGDTRRQYF.

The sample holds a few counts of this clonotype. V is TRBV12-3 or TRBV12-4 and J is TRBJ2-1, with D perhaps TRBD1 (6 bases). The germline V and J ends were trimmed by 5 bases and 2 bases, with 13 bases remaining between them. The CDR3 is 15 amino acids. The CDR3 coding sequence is TGTGCCAGCAGTACAGGGCGAAGGCCCTACAATGAGCAGTTCTTC. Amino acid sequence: CASSTGRRPYNEQFF.

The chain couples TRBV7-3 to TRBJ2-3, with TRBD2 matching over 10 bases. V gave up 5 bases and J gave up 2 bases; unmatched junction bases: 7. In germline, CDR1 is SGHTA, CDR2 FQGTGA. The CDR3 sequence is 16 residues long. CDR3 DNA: TGTGCCAGCAGCCCGCAAGCGGGAGGGGACACAGATACGCAGTATTTT. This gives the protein CASSPQAGGDTDTQYF.

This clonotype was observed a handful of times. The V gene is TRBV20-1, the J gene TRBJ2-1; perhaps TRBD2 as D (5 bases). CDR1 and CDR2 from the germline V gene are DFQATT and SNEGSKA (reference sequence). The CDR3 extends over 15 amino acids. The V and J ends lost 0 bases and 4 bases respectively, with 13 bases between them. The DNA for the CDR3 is TGCAGTGCTAGAGATGAAGGGAGAATTTACAATGAGCAGTTCTTC. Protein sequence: CSARDEGRIYNEQFF.

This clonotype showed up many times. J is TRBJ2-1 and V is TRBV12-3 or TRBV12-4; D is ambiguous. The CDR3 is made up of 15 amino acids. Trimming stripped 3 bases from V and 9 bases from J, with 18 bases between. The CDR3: CASSFTFVELGEQFF. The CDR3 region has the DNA TGTGCCAGCAGTTTTACATTCGTCGAGCTTGGTGAGCAGTTCTTC.

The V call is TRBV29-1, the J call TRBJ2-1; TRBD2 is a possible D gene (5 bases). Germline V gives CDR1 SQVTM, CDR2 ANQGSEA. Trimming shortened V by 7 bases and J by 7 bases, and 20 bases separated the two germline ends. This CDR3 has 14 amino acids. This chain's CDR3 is CSAATSFANNEQFF. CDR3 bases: TGCAGCGCCGCCACTAGTTTCGCCAATAATGAGCAGTTCTTC.

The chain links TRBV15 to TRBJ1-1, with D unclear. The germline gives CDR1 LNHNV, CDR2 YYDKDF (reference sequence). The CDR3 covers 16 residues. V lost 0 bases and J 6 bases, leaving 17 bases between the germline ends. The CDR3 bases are TGTGCCACCAGCAGAGATGAGACACTTGGAAACGCTGAAGCTTTCTTT. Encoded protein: CATSRDETLGNAEAFF.

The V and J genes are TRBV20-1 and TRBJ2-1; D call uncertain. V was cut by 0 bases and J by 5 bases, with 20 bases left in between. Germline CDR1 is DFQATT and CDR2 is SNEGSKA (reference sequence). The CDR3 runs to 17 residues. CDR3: CSARDYGSSLLDNEQFF. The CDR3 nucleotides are TGCAGTGCTAGAGATTATGGTAGCTCCTTGTTGGACAATGAGCAGTTCTTC.

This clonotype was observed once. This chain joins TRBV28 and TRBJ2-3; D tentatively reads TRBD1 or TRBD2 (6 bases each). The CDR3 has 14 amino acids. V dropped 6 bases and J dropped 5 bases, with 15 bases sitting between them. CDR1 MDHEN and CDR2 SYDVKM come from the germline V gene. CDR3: CASSPPGAGDTQYF. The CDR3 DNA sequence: TGTGCCAGCAGCCCTCCGGGGGCGGGAGATACGCAGTATTTT. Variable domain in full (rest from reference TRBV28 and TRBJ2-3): DVKVTQSSRYLVKRTGEKVFLECVQDMDHENMFWYRQDPGLGLRLIYFSYDVKMKEKGDIPEGYSVSREKKERFSLILESASTNQTSMYLCASSPPGAGDTQYFGPGTRLTVL.

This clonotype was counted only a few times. The chain's CDR3 is CASSQEAGRSPLHF. CDR3 bases: TGTGCCAGCAGCCAAGAGGCAGGTCGGTCACCCCTCCACTTT. The chain joins TRBV3-1 to TRBJ1-6; D is undetermined. From germline, CDR1 is LGHDT and CDR2 YNNKEL (reference sequence). The CDR3 covers 14 residues. V dropped 0 bases and J dropped 10 bases, with 10 bases sitting between them.

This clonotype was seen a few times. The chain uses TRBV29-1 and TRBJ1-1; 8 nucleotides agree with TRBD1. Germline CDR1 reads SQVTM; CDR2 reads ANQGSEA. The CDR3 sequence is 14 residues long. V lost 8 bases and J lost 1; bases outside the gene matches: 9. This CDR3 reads CSTRQGRKNTEAFF. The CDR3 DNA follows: TGCAGCACGCGACAGGGGCGGAAGAACACTGAAGCTTTCTTT.

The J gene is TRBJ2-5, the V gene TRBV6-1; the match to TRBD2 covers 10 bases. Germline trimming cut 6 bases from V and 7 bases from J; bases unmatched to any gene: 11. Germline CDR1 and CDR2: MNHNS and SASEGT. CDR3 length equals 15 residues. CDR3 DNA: TGTGCCAGCAGCTCCCTTTCTAGCGGGAGTAGGACCCAGTACTTC. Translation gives CASSSLSSGSRTQYF.

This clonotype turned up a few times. The CDR3 loop is CASTPGGHTEGEQYF. As DNA, the CDR3 is TGTGCCAGCACTCCCGGGGGGCACACCGAGGGGGAGCAGTACTTC. This sequence joins TRBV28 and TRBJ2-7, with D possibly being TRBD2 (7 bases). Trimming cost V 7 bases and J 7 bases, with 23 bases left between them. The CDR3 covers 15 residues. Germline CDR1 MDHEN, CDR2 SYDVKM.

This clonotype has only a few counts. The CDR3 bases are TGTGCCAGCAGTTTATCGGGCGGGAGATCGAGCGAGCAGTACTTC. It yields the protein CASSLSGGRSSEQYF. The gene calls are TRBV27 and TRBJ2-7, with 7 positions matching TRBD2. Germline V gives CDR1 MNHEY, CDR2 SMNVEV (reference sequence). The CDR3 contains 15 residues. The J segment lost 6 bases and the V segment lost 0 bases, leaving 8 bases of the junction unmatched.

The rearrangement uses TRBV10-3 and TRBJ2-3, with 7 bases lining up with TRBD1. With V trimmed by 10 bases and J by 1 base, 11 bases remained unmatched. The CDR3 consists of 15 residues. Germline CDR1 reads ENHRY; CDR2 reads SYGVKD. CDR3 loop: CATLSGQGGTDTQYF. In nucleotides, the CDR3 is TGTGCCACCCTTAGTGGGCAGGGGGGCACAGATACGCAGTATTTT.

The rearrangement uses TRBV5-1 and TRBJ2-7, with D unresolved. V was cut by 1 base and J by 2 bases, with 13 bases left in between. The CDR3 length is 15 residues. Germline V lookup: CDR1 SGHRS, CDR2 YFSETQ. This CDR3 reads CASSLNSGSTYEQYF. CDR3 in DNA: TGCGCCAGCAGCTTGAATTCCGGGTCAACCTACGAGCAGTACTTC.

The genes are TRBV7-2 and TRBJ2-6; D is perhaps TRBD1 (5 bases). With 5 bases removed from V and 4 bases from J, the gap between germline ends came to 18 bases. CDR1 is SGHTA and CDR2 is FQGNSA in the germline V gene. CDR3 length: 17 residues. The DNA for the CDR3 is TGTGCCAGCAGCCCCCCGGCGTCAGGGTCCGGGGCCAACGTCCTGACTTTC. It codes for CASSPPASGSGANVLTF.

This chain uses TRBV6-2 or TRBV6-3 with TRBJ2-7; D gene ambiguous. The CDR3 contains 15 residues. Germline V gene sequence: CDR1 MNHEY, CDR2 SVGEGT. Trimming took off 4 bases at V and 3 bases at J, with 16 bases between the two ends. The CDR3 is CASSSPSRWGYEQYF. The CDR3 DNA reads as TGTGCCAGCAGTTCCCCGTCAAGATGGGGCTACGAGCAGTACTTC.

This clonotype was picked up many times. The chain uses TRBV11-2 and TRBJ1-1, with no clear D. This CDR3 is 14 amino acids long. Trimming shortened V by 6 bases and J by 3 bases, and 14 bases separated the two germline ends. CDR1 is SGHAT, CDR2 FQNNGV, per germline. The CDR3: CASSLDIRYTEAFF. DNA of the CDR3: TGTGCCAGCAGTCTAGACATAAGGTACACTGAAGCTTTCTTT.

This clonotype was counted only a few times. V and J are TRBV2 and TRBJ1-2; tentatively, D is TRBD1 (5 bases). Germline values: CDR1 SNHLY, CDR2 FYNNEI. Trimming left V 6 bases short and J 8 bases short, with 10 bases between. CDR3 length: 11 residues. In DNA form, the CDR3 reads TGTGCCAGCAGCGCAGGGTTGGGCTACACCTTC. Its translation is CASSAGLGYTF. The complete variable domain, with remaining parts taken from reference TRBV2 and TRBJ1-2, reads EPEVTQTPSHQVTQMGQEVILRCVPISNHLYFYWYRQILGQKVEFLVSFYNNEISEKSEIFDDQFSVERPDGSNFTLKIRSTKLEDSAMYFCASSAGLGYTFGSGTRLTVV.

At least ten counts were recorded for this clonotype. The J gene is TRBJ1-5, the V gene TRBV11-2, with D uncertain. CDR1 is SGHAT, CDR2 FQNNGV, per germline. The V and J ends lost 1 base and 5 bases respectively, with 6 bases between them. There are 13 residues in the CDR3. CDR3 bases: TGTGCCAGCAGCTTAGCCCAACATCAGCCCCAGCATTTT. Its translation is CASSLAQHQPQHF.

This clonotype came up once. Here the CDR3 reads CSARAPVGGPRGTDTQYF. DNA for the CDR3: TGCAGTGCTAGAGCCCCGGTGGGGGGGCCTAGAGGCACAGATACGCAGTATTTT. This chain connects TRBV20-1 to TRBJ2-3, with a possible D match to TRBD2 (7 bases). The CDR3 extends over 18 amino acids. Looked up from germline, CDR1 is DFQATT and CDR2 is SNEGSKA (reference sequence). V lost 1 base and J 1 base, leaving 21 bases between the germline ends.

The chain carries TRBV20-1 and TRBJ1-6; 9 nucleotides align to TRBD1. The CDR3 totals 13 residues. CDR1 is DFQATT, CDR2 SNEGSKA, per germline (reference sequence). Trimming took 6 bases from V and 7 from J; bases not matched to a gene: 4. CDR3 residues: CSALTGGNSPLHF. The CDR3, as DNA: TGCAGTGCATTGACAGGGGGGAATTCACCCCTCCACTTT.